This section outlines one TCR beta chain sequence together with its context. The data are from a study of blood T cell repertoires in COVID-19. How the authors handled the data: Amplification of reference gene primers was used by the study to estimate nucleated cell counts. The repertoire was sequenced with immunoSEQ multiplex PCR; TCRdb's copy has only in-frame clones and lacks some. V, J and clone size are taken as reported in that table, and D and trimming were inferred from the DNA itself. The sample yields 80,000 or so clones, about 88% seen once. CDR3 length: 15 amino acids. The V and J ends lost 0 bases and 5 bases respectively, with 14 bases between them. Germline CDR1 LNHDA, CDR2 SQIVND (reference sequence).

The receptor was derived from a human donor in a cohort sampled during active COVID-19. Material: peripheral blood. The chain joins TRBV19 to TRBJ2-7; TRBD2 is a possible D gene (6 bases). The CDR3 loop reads CASSIEGRFPHEQYF. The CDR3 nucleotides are TGTGCCAGTAGTATAGAGGGGAGGTTCCCCCACGAGCAGTACTTC. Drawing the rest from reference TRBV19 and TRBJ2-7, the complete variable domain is DGGITQSPKYLFRKEGQNVTLSCEQNLNHDAMYWYRQDPGQGLRLIYYSQIVNDFQKGDIAEGYSVSREKKESFPLTVTSAQKNPTAFYLCASSIEGRFPHEQYFGPGTRLTVT.